This T cell receptor beta chain was captured in a study of shared clonotypes between healthy human individuals. Here immunoSEQ multiplex PCR was the method, and the copy in TCRdb shows in-frame clones only, minus some. The sample lists around 700,000 clones, about 92% occurring once. Naive CD8 cells, CD45RO-negative and positively selected for CCR7, excluded terminally differentiated effector memory CD45RA+ cells. As for this clone: The antigen remains undetermined.

Whole-study findings and limits: Expectations were that clonotype sharing among donors would be affected by sequencing depth.

Germline CDR1 MDHEN, CDR2 SYDVKM. Trimming stripped 6 bases from V and 0 bases from J, with 16 bases between. The CDR3 runs to 16 residues. Sample: naive CD8+ T cells sorted from blood. The V and J genes are TRBV28 and TRBJ2-3; TRBD1 might be the D (6 bases). This TCR derives from a man in his thirties or forties in good health. CDR3 in DNA: TGTGCCAGCAGGGGAACAGGGAGCCATAGCACAGATACGCAGTATTTT. Protein product: CASRGTGSHSTDTQYF.